These 12 T cell receptor beta chains came from one sample sequenced in a study of blood T cells in healthy people across ages. Using a J-beta primer mix together with a sample-barcoded 5' primer, a second PCR was run for roughly 6 to 11 cycles. TCRdb independently ran MiXCR on the 5' RACE reads; one entry per CDR3 protein. The sample has 1.5 million to 2 million distinct CDR3 sequences, approximately 30% seen once. What was sequenced was blood. Receptors originate from a woman in her twenties or thirties in good health.

This clonotype was recorded many times. The rearrangement uses TRBV20-1 and TRBJ2-5; TRBD2 might be the D (5 bases). V dropped 1 base and J dropped 5 bases, with 11 bases sitting between them. Germline CDR1 and CDR2: DFQATT and SNEGSKA (reference sequence). The length of the CDR3 is 13 residues. CDR3 protein: CSARVGGGETQYF. CDR3 coding DNA: TGCAGTGCTAGAGTCGGAGGTGGGGAGACCCAGTACTTC.

The chain is built from TRBV7-3 and TRBJ1-1, with 10 bases that match TRBD1. Germline CDR1 and CDR2: SGHTA and FQGTGA. The CDR3 runs to 16 residues. After removal of 3 bases from V and 5 bases from J, the junction contained 9 bases not matched to a gene. The CDR3 bases are TGTGCCAGCAGCTTGACAGGGGGCGCGTCGGGGACTGAAGCTTTCTTT. Protein sequence: CASSLTGGASGTEAFF.

The V and J genes are TRBV12-3 or TRBV12-4 and TRBJ1-5, with TRBD1 as a possible D gene (6 bases). This CDR3 is built from 17 residues. Trimming pared 6 bases from V and 4 bases from J, leaving 22 bases between. Here the CDR3 reads CASSREQGGVGNQPQHF. The CDR3 DNA sequence: TGTGCCAGCAGCAGGGAACAGGGAGGGGTTGGGAATCAGCCCCAGCATTTT.

In its sample, this clonotype was seen many times. J is TRBJ2-1 and V is TRBV20-1, with 8 bases identical to TRBD2. V shed 1 base and J 4 bases; nucleotides not matched to a gene: 3. The germline CDR1 and CDR2 sequences are DFQATT and SNEGSKA (reference sequence). The CDR3 length is 14 residues. The chain's CDR3 is CSARVAGLYNEQFF. The CDR3 DNA reads as TGCAGTGCTAGAGTAGCGGGACTATACAATGAGCAGTTCTTC.

This clonotype occurred many times. The V gene is TRBV29-1, the J gene TRBJ2-7; TRBD2 might be the D (6 bases). Germline V gene data show CDR1 as SQVTM and CDR2 as ANQGSEA. Trimming shortened V by 4 bases and J by 3 bases, and 16 bases separated the two germline ends. The CDR3 spans 14 residues. The CDR3 nucleotides read TGCAGCGTTGTTGGTTCTAGCGAGGACTACGAGCAGTACTTC. Translating gives CSVVGSSEDYEQYF.

The rearrangement uses TRBV6-5 and TRBJ1-4; D is possibly TRBD1 (5 bases). CDR3 size: 15 residues. Deletions cut 4 bases from V and 8 bases from J, with 17 bases between. In germline, CDR1 is MNHEY, CDR2 SVGAGI. As DNA, the CDR3 is TGTGCCAGCAGTTCACCGGGACCCATGTACGAAAAACTGTTTTTT. It specifies CASSSPGPMYEKLFF.

This chain joins TRBV3-1 and TRBJ2-5, with D possibly being TRBD1 (7 bases). Germline V gene data show CDR1 as LGHDT and CDR2 as YNNKEL (reference sequence). The CDR3 loop spans 16 amino acids. V lost 3 bases and J 6 bases, leaving 20 bases between the germline ends. This CDR3 is CASSQGNGGRGKTQYF. CDR3 in DNA: TGTGCCAGCAGCCAGGGGAACGGGGGCAGGGGGAAGACCCAGTACTTC.

This clonotype was counted only a few times. The chain has TRBV5-1 and TRBJ2-4; 7 positions match TRBD2. The end of the DNA aligns better with TRBJ2-7, so the J call may be wrong. Germline V gene sequence: CDR1 SGHRS, CDR2 YFSETQ. This CDR3 has 15 residues. This CDR3 reads CASSFTSALSYEQYF. CDR3 in DNA: TGCGCCAGCAGCTTCACTAGCGCCCTATCCTACGAGCAGTACTTC.

Worth noting for this clonotype: A much more abundant neighbour one base away suggests this may be a read error. The genes are TRBV10-3 and TRBJ2-7, with D uncertain. Trimming took 4 bases from V and 8 from J, leaving 15 bases between them. Germline CDR1 ENHRY, CDR2 SYGVKD. The CDR3 has 13 residues. The CDR3 is CAISGLDLGKQYF. CDR3 DNA sequence: TGTGCCATCAGTGGGCTAGATTTAGGCAAGCAGTACTTC.

This clonotype was detected ten times or more. The V and J genes are TRBV7-2 and TRBJ2-3; TRBD2 agrees at 7 bases. This CDR3 is 16 amino acids long. The junction had 5 bases not matched to a gene; V was cut back by 0 bases and J by 2 bases. Germline CDR1 and CDR2: SGHTA and FQGNSA. DNA of the CDR3: TGTGCCAGCAGCTTAGCTACTAGCGAGTTCACAGATACGCAGTATTTT. This gives the protein CASSLATSEFTDTQYF.

The chain links TRBV7-2 to TRBJ2-5; TRBD1 agrees at 7 bases. Germline V gene data show CDR1 as SGHTA and CDR2 as FQGNSA. This CDR3 spans 15 amino acids. Trimming removed 5 bases from V and 5 bases from J; junction bases left unmatched: 11. The CDR3 is CASSPRWGQTETQYF. The CDR3 DNA reads as TGTGCCAGCAGCCCACGGTGGGGACAGACGGAGACCCAGTACTTC.

The sample holds a few counts of this clonotype. This sequence joins TRBV7-9 and TRBJ2-7, with 7 bases lining up with TRBD1. Germline trimming cut 4 bases from V and 4 bases from J; bases unmatched to any gene: 10. CDR1 and CDR2 from the germline V gene are SEHNR and FQNEAQ (reference sequence). CDR3 length: 15 residues. CDR3: CASSSFQGELYEQYF. DNA of the CDR3: TGTGCCAGCAGCTCTTTCCAGGGGGAATTATACGAGCAGTACTTC.